This T cell receptor beta chain came from a study of OX40 agonist ivuxolimab in advanced cancers. In the study overall: Each patient was given ivuxolimab into a vein every 2 weeks, at 0.01 to 10 mg/kg.

Enrollment shut out patients with autoimmune disease history or systemic immunosuppression. The method was immunoSEQ multiplex PCR; TCRdb's version includes in-frame clones alone and lacks a portion of them. This repertoire shows approximately 110,000 clones, roughly 92% found once; its top ten account for under 0.85%. The receptor's source is an adult with an advanced solid tumor such as melanoma, head and neck, liver or kidney cancer. The sequencing used CD4+ or CD8+ T cells sorted from blood, collected in a trial of the OX40 agonist ivuxolimab.

This CDR3 is CASSLGLARDNEQFF. CDR3 sequence (DNA): TGTGCCAGCAGTTTAGGGCTAGCAAGAGACAATGAGCAGTTCTTC. The chain uses TRBV27 and TRBJ2-1, with D perhaps TRBD2 (5 bases). Germline loops: CDR1 MNHEY, CDR2 SMNVEV (reference sequence). CDR3 length equals 15 residues. Deletions cut 2 bases from V and 5 bases from J, with 13 bases between.